Each of the 13 T cell receptor beta chains below was sequenced from the same sample in a study of cytomegalovirus exposure and HLA in healthy donors. The data were produced by immunoSEQ multiplex PCR, yet TCRdb's version contains in-frame clones alone and is incomplete. The sample has about 170,000 clones, roughly nine tenths seen once; the top ten hold 5% to 7%. Sample: PBMCs. These receptors originate from a woman aged 25 to 39 in good health and CMV-seronegative.

This clone was detected only once. The chain has TRBV9 and TRBJ2-1; 12 bases fit TRBD2. Germline CDR1 and CDR2: SGDLS and YYNGEE. The CDR3 sequence is 18 residues long. Unmatched junction bases numbered 12, after V lost 4 bases and J lost 4 bases. The CDR3 DNA is TGTGCCAGCAGCCCCAAAAGGGCTAGCGGGGGGGGGTACAATGAGCAGTTCTTC. This sequence encodes CASSPKRASGGGYNEQFF.

The V gene is TRBV5-1, the J gene TRBJ2-1, with 12 positions matching TRBD2. This CDR3 is built from 18 residues. Germline-derived CDR1 and CDR2 are SGHRS and YFSETQ. Unmatched junction bases numbered 12, after V lost 0 bases and J lost 8 bases. The CDR3 is CASSLEGLAGLGVYEQFF. DNA for the CDR3: TGCGCCAGCAGCTTGGAAGGACTAGCGGGACTTGGAGTCTATGAGCAGTTCTTC.

This sequence joins TRBV5-1 and TRBJ2-2; the D gene is possibly TRBD2 (5 bases). V was cut by 2 bases and J by 0 bases, with 14 bases left in between. CDR3 length: 17 residues. Germline loops: CDR1 SGHRS, CDR2 YFSETQ. The CDR3 spells CASSFSVSSPNTGELFF. The CDR3 nucleotides read TGCGCCAGCAGCTTTAGCGTGTCCTCACCGAACACCGGGGAGCTGTTTTTT.

The genes are TRBV5-4 and TRBJ1-2; 11 nucleotides align to TRBD1. In germline, CDR1 is SGHNT, CDR2 YYREEE (reference sequence). The CDR3 is 16 amino acids. V lost 4 bases to trimming and J lost 2 bases; unmatched junction nucleotides: 7. This CDR3 is CASSTKGQGVNYGYTF. For the CDR3, the DNA is TGTGCCAGCAGCACCAAGGGACAGGGGGTAAACTATGGCTACACCTTC.

J is TRBJ2-7 and V is TRBV10-3; TRBD2 aligns across 10 bases. The CDR3 sequence is 16 residues long. Germline loops: CDR1 ENHRY, CDR2 SYGVKD. With V trimmed by 2 bases and J by 0 bases, 4 bases remained unmatched. In nucleotides, the CDR3 is TGTGCCATCAGTGAGGGGGCTAGCGGGAGCTCCTACGAGCAGTACTTC. Protein product: CAISEGASGSSYEQYF.

The V and J genes are TRBV13 and TRBJ2-4; no firm D call. CDR1 is PRHDT and CDR2 is FYEKMQ in the germline V gene (reference sequence). With 3 bases removed from V and 0 bases from J, the gap between germline ends came to 12 bases. The CDR3 is made up of 16 amino acids. CDR3 in DNA: TGTGCCAGCAGCTTTGGGCAGACACTAGCCAAAAACATTCAGTACTTC. It encodes CASSFGQTLAKNIQYF.

The rearrangement joins TRBV30 to TRBJ1-5; no reliable D call. The CDR3 consists of 15 residues. The germline V gene encodes CDR1 GTSNPN and CDR2 SVGIG (reference sequence). The V and J ends lost 1 base and 6 bases respectively, with 16 bases between them. The CDR3 DNA is TGTGCCTGGAGTGAAGGCCCGGAGGTATTTCAGCCCCAGCATTTT. Translation: CAWSEGPEVFQPQHF.

The chain links TRBV4-2 to TRBJ2-7, with D perhaps matching TRBD2 (6 bases). V lost 3 bases and J lost 2, with 8 bases in between. The CDR3 runs to 13 residues. Germline loops: CDR1 LGHNA, CDR2 YNFKEQ. The CDR3: CASSHPGAYEQYF. The CDR3 nucleotides are TGTGCCAGCAGCCACCCGGGAGCCTACGAGCAGTACTTC.

This chain connects TRBV12-5 to TRBJ1-3; no definite D call. V dropped 2 bases and J dropped 0 bases, with 14 bases sitting between them. From germline, CDR1 is LGHNT and CDR2 FRNRAP. The CDR3 runs 17 residues. CDR3 sequence (DNA): TGTGCTAGTGGTTTGTCTGAGTTAGCCAGCTCTGGAAACACCATATATTTT. Translated, it gives CASGLSELASSGNTIYF. Full variable domain (missing parts from reference TRBV12-5 and TRBJ1-3): DARVTQTPRHKVTEMGQEVTMRCQPILGHNTVFWYRQTMMQGLELLAYFRNRAPLDDSGMPKDRFSAEMPDATLATLKIQPSEPRDSAVYFCASGLSELASSGNTIYFGEGSWLTVV.

The chain joins TRBV4-3 to TRBJ2-2; D is unclear. Trimming stripped 0 bases from V and 3 bases from J, with 14 bases between. CDR3 length: 17 residues. CDR1 and CDR2 (germline): LGHNA, YSLEER. CDR3 bases: TGCGCCAGCAGCCAAGATCTCGGTGACGGCTACACCGGGGAGCTGTTTTTT. It yields the protein CASSQDLGDGYTGELFF.

This clone was picked up a small number of times. The chain carries TRBV14 and TRBJ1-6, with D hard to call. The CDR3 totals 13 residues. Germline loops: CDR1 SGHDN, CDR2 FVKESK. Trimming cost V 5 bases and J 9 bases, with 11 bases left between them. This CDR3 is CASSTDFGSPLHF. CDR3 sequence (DNA): TGTGCCAGCAGCACAGATTTCGGTTCACCCCTCCACTTT. Variable domain in full (rest from reference TRBV14 and TRBJ1-6): EAGVTQFPSHSVIEKGQTVTLRCDPISGHDNLYWYRRVMGKEIKFLLHFVKESKQDESGMPNNRFLAERTGGTYSTLKVQPAELEDSGVYFCASSTDFGSPLHFGNGTRLTVT.

V gene TRBV5-4 combines with J gene TRBJ2-2; the match to TRBD1 covers 7 bases. Losses at the gene ends were 5 bases for V and 2 bases for J; bases not matched to a gene: 6. The length of the CDR3 is 15 residues. CDR1 SGHNT and CDR2 YYREEE come from the germline V gene (reference sequence). The CDR3 DNA sequence: TGTGCCAGCAGTACGGGACAGCTAAACACCGGGGAGCTGTTTTTT. Translation gives CASSTGQLNTGELFF.

The chain is built from TRBV5-1 and TRBJ1-4, with a tentative D call TRBD1 (5 bases). V was pared by 0 bases and J by 5 bases, with 11 bases between. The CDR3 runs 15 residues. Per germline, CDR1 SGHRS and CDR2 YFSETQ. CDR3: CASSLEWGGNEKLFF. The DNA for the CDR3 is TGCGCCAGCAGCTTGGAATGGGGGGGAAATGAAAAACTGTTTTTT.